Detailed here is one TCR beta chain. Its antigen is unknown. The data derive from a study of shared clonotypes between healthy human individuals. Study details: Researchers drew samples from a couple of women and a few men aged 18 to 49. Study findings and constraints: In contrast to clonotypes shared by all four donors, non-shared clonotypes had lower generation probabilities.

Clones were sequenced by immunoSEQ multiplex PCR, and TCRdb holds only the in-frame ones, with some missing. The sample shows around 2.1 million clones, roughly 91% of them seen only once. CD45RO negativity and positive selection for CCR7 defined naive CD8 cells, a population that excluded terminally differentiated effector memory CD45RA+ cells. The length of the CDR3 is 14 residues. The ends lost 4 bases at V and 3 bases at J; junction bases unmatched: 3. In germline, CDR1 is SGHRS, CDR2 YFSETQ. The TCR originated in a man between 18 and 35 years old in good health. Some clones in this sample may be carry-over from other donors' samples. Sequencing was carried out using naive CD8+ T cells from PBMCs. The chain has TRBV5-1 and TRBJ1-4, with 7 bases matching TRBD1. The CDR3 sequence: CASSPGGANEKLFF. The CDR3 DNA sequence: TGCGCCAGCAGCCCAGGGGGAGCTAATGAAAAACTGTTTTTT.